This TCR beta chain was observed in a study of spatial heterogeneity in lung cancer. Study-level information: In the raw reads, each unique TCR and UMI combination was present more than ten times on average. Whole-study findings and limits: Ubiquitous and regional expanded TCR counts tracked ubiquitous and regional nonsynonymous mutations, respectively. Counts of expanded intratumoral alpha and beta TCRs tracked tumor mutation counts.

MiXCR, applied by TCRdb to the 5' RACE reads, yields one record per CDR3 protein. Of 6,500 or so distinct CDR3 sequences listed, approximately 11% were seen once; the top ten hold approximately 10%. This clonotype was recorded a few times. Its antigen is not identified. Time point reported: sample taken at primary tumor resection. The donors, more than 55 patients with untreated early-stage non-small cell lung cancer, provided the samples. Unsorted whole RNA samples from tumor, nontumor lung or frozen PBMC were sequenced. Trimming shortened V by 2 bases and J by 7 bases, and 17 bases separated the two germline ends. This CDR3 comprises 15 residues. The germline V gene has CDR1 MNHEY and CDR2 SVGAGI.

The chain employs TRBV6-5 and TRBJ1-1; possibly TRBD1 for D (6 bases). The sample was lung tumor tissue, taken at surgery. The sequence was obtained from a female donor with early-stage non-small cell lung cancer. CDR3 protein: CASSYPHGQTLEAFF. The CDR3 region has the DNA TGTGCCAGCAGTTACCCTCACGGACAGACGCTTGAAGCTTTCTTT.